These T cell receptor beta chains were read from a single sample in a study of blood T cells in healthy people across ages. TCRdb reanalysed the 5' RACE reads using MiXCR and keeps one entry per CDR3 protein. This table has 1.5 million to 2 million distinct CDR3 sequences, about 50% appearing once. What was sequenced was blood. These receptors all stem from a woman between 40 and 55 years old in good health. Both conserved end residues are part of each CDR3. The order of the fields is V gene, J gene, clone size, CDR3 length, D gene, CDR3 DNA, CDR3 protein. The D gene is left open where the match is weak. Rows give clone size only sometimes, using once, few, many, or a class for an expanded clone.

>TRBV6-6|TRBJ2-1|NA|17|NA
TGTGCCAGCAGTTACTCTGGGCAGGGATGGAATTTGGATGAGCAGTTCTTC
CASSYSGQGWNLDEQFF
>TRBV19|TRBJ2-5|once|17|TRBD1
TGTGCCAGTAGTATAGATCGTGTAATGACAGGGGACAATGAGCAGTACTTC
CASSIDRVMTGDNEQYF
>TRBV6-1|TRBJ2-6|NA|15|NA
TGTGCCAGCAATTCCACAAGCTCTGGGGCCAACGTCCTGACTTTC
CASNSTSSGANVLTF
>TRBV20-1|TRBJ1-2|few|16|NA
TGCAGTGCTAGAGATCTGAATGGGGTTTCTAACTATGGCTACACCTTC
CSARDLNGVSNYGYTF
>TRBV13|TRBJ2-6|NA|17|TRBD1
TGTGCCAGCGGCACCAGACAGGGTAGCTCTGGGGCCAACGTCCTGACTTTC
CASGTRQGSSGANVLTF
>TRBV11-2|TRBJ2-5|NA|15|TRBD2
TGTGCCAGCAGCCAAGGACTAGCGGATTACAATGAGCAGTACTTC
CASSQGLADYNEQYF
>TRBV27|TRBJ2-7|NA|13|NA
TGTGCCAGCAATAGAGGGGGAGGCTACGAGCAGTACTTC
CASNRGGGYEQYF
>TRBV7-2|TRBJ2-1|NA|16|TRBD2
TGTGCCAGCAGCTTAGCGCCGGGGGGAATTAGCGGGGAGCAGTTCTTC
CASSLAPGGISGEQFF
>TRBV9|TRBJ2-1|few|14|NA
TGTGCCAGCAGCGTAGGAGGATCTTTGGATGAGCAGTTCTTC
CASSVGGSLDEQFF
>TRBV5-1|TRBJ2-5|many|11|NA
TGTGCCAGCAGCATCCAAGAGACCCAGTACTTC
CASSIQETQYF
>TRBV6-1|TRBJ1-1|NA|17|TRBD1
TGTGCCAGCAGGCGACAACTCCAACAGGGGAGGGGCACTGAAGCTTTCTTT
CASRRQLQQGRGTEAFF
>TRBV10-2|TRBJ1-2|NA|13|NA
TGCGCCAGCAGTGAAGTCGCCAGGGTTGGCTACACCTTC
CASSEVARVGYTF
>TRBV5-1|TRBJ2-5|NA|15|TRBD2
TGCGCCAGCAGGTTTACTAGCGGGGGTGATAATGAGCAGTACTTC
CASRFTSGGDNEQYF
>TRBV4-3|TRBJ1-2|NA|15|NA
TGCGCCAGCAGCCAAGATCGAGGGACGGGGGCCGGCTACACCTTC
CASSQDRGTGAGYTF
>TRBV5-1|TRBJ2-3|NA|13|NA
TGCGCCAGCAGCCCGGTTCACACAGATACGCAGTATTTT
CASSPVHTDTQYF
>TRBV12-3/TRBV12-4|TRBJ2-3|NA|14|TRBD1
TGTGCCAGCAGGACGACAGGGTGGACAGATACGCAGTATTTT
CASRTTGWTDTQYF
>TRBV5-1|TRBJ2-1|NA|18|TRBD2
TGCGCCAGCAGCTTGGGCGACTTAGCGGGGGGCTCCTACAATGAGCAGTTCTTC
CASSLGDLAGGSYNEQFF
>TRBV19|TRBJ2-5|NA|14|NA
TGTGCCAGTAGTACTAAGACAGCTTGGCGGACCCAGTACTTC
CASSTKTAWRTQYF
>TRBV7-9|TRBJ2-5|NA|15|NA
TGTGCCAGCAGCCCGTGGGCAGGGAAACAAGAGACCCAGTACTTC
CASSPWAGKQETQYF
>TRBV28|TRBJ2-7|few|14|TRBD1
TGTGCCAGCAGCTCGGACAGGGGAGTTTACGAGCAGTACTTC
CASSSDRGVYEQYF
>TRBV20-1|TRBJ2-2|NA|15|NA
TGCAGTGCCGGAGAGGGACTCCAGAACACCGGGGAGCTGTTTTTT
CSAGEGLQNTGELFF
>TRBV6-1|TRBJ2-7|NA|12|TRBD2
TGTGCCAGCCGGCGGGGGAACTACGAGCAGTACTTC
CASRRGNYEQYF
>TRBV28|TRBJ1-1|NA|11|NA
TGTGCCAGCAGTTTGAACTTTGAAGCTTTCTTT
CASSLNFEAFF
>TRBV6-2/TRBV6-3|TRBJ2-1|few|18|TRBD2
TGTGCCGGAAGGTTGACTAGCGGGGGACCTCCCTCCTACAATGAGCAGTTCTTC
CAGRLTSGGPPSYNEQFF
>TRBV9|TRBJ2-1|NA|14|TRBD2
TGTGCCAGCAGCGTAGCTAGCGGGGAGGATGAGCAGTTCTTC
CASSVASGEDEQFF
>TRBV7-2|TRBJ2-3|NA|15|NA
TGTGCCAGCAGCCCGTGGTCAGCTAGCACAGATACGCAGTATTTT
CASSPWSASTDTQYF
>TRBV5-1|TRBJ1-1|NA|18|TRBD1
TGCGCCAGCAGCAAAAGGATACAGGGGGCTCGGATGAACACTGAAGCTTTCTTT
CASSKRIQGARMNTEAFF
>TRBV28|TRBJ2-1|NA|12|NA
TGTGCCAGCAGTTTATCCCAAAATGAGCAGTTCTTC
CASSLSQNEQFF
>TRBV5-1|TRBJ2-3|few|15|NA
TGCGCCAGCAGCTTGGAGGGTGTTGACGCAGATACGCAGTATTTT
CASSLEGVDADTQYF
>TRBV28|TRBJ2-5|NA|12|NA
TGTGTCAGCTCAATTATCCAAAGGGGGCAGTACTTC
CVSSIIQRGQYF
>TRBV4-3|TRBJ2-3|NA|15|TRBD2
TGCGCCAGCAGCCCGCGCGGGGGGGACTCAGATACGCAGTATTTT
CASSPRGGDSDTQYF
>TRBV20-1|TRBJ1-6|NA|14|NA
TGCAGTGCTAGAGTAACTTCCTATAATTCACCCCTCCACTTT
CSARVTSYNSPLHF
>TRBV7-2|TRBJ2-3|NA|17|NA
TGTGCCAGCAGCTTCGCTTCGGACAGTTTTTACACAGATACGCAGTATTTT
CASSFASDSFYTDTQYF
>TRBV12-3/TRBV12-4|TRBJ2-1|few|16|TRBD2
TGTGCCAGCACCCCAAAGCGGGGGAGCTCCTACAATGAGCAGTTCTTC
CASTPKRGSSYNEQFF
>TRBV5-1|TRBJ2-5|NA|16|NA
TGCGCCAGCAGCTTGGCCATTCGAGAGGGGTCGGAGACCCGGTACTTC
CASSLAIREGSETRYF
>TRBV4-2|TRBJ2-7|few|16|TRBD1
TGTGCCAGCAGCCAAGATCCCACGGGACAGGGAAGGGAGCAGTACTTC
CASSQDPTGQGREQYF
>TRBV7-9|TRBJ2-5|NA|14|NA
TGTGCCAGCAGCTCCGTCGCGTCTCCGGAGACCCAGTACTTC
CASSSVASPETQYF
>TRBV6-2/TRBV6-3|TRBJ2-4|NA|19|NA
TGTGCCAGCAGTTACCCCTCATGGCGACGGGACGGAGCCAAAAACATTCAGTACTTC
CASSYPSWRRDGAKNIQYF
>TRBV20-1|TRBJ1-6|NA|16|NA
TGCAGTGCTAGTCCCACGGGGATCTCCTATAATTCACCCCTCCACTTT
CSASPTGISYNSPLHF
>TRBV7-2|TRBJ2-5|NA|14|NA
TGTGCCAGCAGCTTATTCAGGGTTTGGGAGACCCAGTACTTC
CASSLFRVWETQYF
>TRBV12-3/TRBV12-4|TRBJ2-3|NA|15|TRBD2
TGTGCCAGCTCTCGGGTAGCGGGACTCACAGATACGCAGTATTTT
CASSRVAGLTDTQYF